This passage covers 7 T cell receptor beta chains from one sample sequenced in a study of blood T cell repertoires in COVID-19. TCRdb's copy holds only in-frame clones and misses some; the assay was immunoSEQ multiplex PCR. Here the sample spans about 230,000 clones, roughly 91% being singletons. The sample consisted of PBMCs or T cells enriched from blood (not recorded which). These receptors all come from a woman aged 25 to 45 with acute COVID-19.

This chain connects TRBV20-1 to TRBJ2-7; D is unclear. This CDR3 has 11 residues. Between the trimmed V and J ends, which lost 3 bases and 3 bases, there was a span of 6 bases. The germline V gene encodes CDR1 DFQATT and CDR2 SNEGSKA (reference sequence). The CDR3 protein is CSASPGYEQYF. Written as DNA, the CDR3 is TGCAGTGCTAGTCCCGGCTACGAGCAGTACTTC.

The J gene is TRBJ1-2, the V gene TRBV5-1; tentatively, D is TRBD1 (6 bases). The CDR3 is made up of 15 amino acids. Germline values: CDR1 SGHRS, CDR2 YFSETQ. V lost 6 bases and J 0 bases, leaving 15 bases between the germline ends. The CDR3 bases are TGCGCCAGCACCCGAGCGGACAGAGCTAACTATGGCTACACCTTC. It encodes CASTRADRANYGYTF.

The chain is built from TRBV11-3 and TRBJ2-2, with 11 bases lining up with TRBD2. The CDR3 has 14 amino acids. Germline V gene data show CDR1 as SGHNT and CDR2 as YENEEA. V gave up 6 bases and J gave up 7 bases; unmatched junction bases: 4. The CDR3 DNA reads as TGTGCCAGCAGTAGCGGGGGGGCCGGCGGGGAGCTGTTTTTT. It yields the protein CASSSGGAGGELFF.

The V gene is TRBV14, the J gene TRBJ2-3, with unresolved D. Per germline, CDR1 SGHDN and CDR2 FVKESK. CDR3 length equals 12 residues. Trimming pared 3 bases from V and 2 bases from J, leaving 3 bases between. The CDR3: CASSHYTDTQYF. CDR3 DNA sequence: TGTGCCAGCAGCCACTACACAGATACGCAGTATTTT. Full variable domain (remainder filled in from reference TRBV14 and TRBJ2-3): EAGVTQFPSHSVIEKGQTVTLRCDPISGHDNLYWYRRVMGKEIKFLLHFVKESKQDESGMPNNRFLAERTGGTYSTLKVQPAELEDSGVYFCASSHYTDTQYFGPGTRLTVL.

The CDR3 loop is CAIMTGTLALHF. Written as DNA, the CDR3 is TGCGCCATCATGACTGGGACTCTAGCCCTCCACTTT. The chain is built from TRBV23-1 and TRBJ1-6, with D tentatively TRBD1 (5 bases). TRBV23-1 is designated an ORF whose function remains uncertain. The CDR3 extends over 12 amino acids. V lost 10 bases and J 14 bases, leaving 18 bases between the germline ends.

The CDR3 loop is CASSYDSNEKLFF. The CDR3 DNA reads TGTGCCAGCAGTTACGACTCTAATGAAAAACTGTTTTTT. The V call is TRBV6-5, the J call TRBJ1-4; D remains unclear. The V gene's germline CDR1 is MNHEY and CDR2 SVGAGI. The CDR3 loop spans 13 amino acids. V was clipped by 2 bases and J by 3 bases, with 4 bases between them.

The chain employs TRBV19 and TRBJ1-1; D is possibly TRBD1 (6 bases). V was trimmed by 6 bases and J by 5 bases, leaving 10 bases between them. The CDR3 consists of 12 residues. The V gene's germline CDR1 is LNHDA and CDR2 SQIVND (reference sequence). The DNA for the CDR3 is TGTGCCAGTAGAGACAGGAGGACTGAAGCTTTCTTT. It encodes CASRDRRTEAFF.